This passage covers 22 T cell receptor beta chains from one sample sequenced in a study of CD8 T cells in Susac syndrome. RNA, at about 0.45 to 1 ug, was reverse transcribed with random hexamers. Using its own MiXCR run on the immunoSEQ multiplex PCR reads, TCRdb lists one record per CDR3 protein. The table has around 300,000 distinct CDR3 sequences, just over 90% seen once. The sample consisted of CD4+ T cells from PBMCs. These receptors were obtained from a human donor with multiple sclerosis.

The chain uses TRBV7-2 and TRBJ2-2; D is uncertain. Germline CDR1 and CDR2: SGHTA and FQGNSA. V gave up 4 bases and J gave up 2 bases, with 14 bases separating them. This CDR3 comprises 16 residues. In DNA, the CDR3 is TGTGCCAGCAGCTCCTACAAACAACGAAACACCGGGGAGCTGTTTTTT. As protein: CASSSYKQRNTGELFF.

V and J are TRBV7-8 and TRBJ1-2; D is undetermined. Germline assignment: CDR1 SGHVS and CDR2 FQNEAQ. The ends were cut back, 5 bases at V and 4 bases at J, with 14 bases in the middle. The CDR3 has 14 residues. CDR3 DNA: TGTGCCAGCAGCCCGGCCATTCTCACCTATGGCTACACCTTC. Translated: CASSPAILTYGYTF.

The chain is built from TRBV18 and TRBJ1-5; no firm D call. The CDR3 has 14 residues. CDR1 is KGHSH, CDR2 LQKENI, per germline. The V gene lost 2 bases and the J gene lost 6 bases, with 11 bases spanning the gap. The CDR3 DNA sequence: TGTGCCAGCTCACCAGGCAAGGGTAGTCAGCCCCAGCATTTT. This encodes CASSPGKGSQPQHF.

The chain couples TRBV7-9 to TRBJ1-4; 8 bases align to TRBD1. This CDR3 is built from 14 residues. Germline CDR1 and CDR2: SEHNR and FQNEAQ (reference sequence). The V segment lost 4 bases and the J segment 9 bases; nucleotides outside the gene matches: 7. In DNA form, the CDR3 reads TGTGCCAGCAGCTCGGACAGGGTAGCGCAAAAACTGTTTTTT. This encodes CASSSDRVAQKLFF. Looking up the rest from reference TRBV7-9 and TRBJ1-4 gives the full variable domain: DTGVSQNPRHKITKRGQNVTFRCDPISEHNRLYWYRQTLGQGPEFLTYFQNEAQLEKSRLLSDRFSAERPKGSFSTLEIQRTEQGDSAMYLCASSSDRVAQKLFFGSGTQLSVL.

The V and J genes are TRBV6-6 and TRBJ1-5, with no clear D. CDR3 length: 14 residues. The V end lost 7 bases, the J end lost 11 bases, and 21 bases lay between the germline ends. The germline gives CDR1 MNHNY, CDR2 SVGAGI (reference sequence). The CDR3 DNA reads as TGTGCCAGCACCACCCCCCTAGGGTCTGGTACCCAGCATTTT. Translated, it gives CASTTPLGSGTQHF.

J is TRBJ2-7 and V is TRBV12-3 or TRBV12-4; no reliable D call. The CDR3 is 12 residues long. The V end lost 3 bases, the J end lost 4 bases, and 7 bases lay between the germline ends. CDR3 coding DNA: TGTGCCAGCAGTTTTTCGGGTTACGAGCAGTACTTC. It yields the protein CASSFSGYEQYF.

This chain connects TRBV6-5 to TRBJ2-4; D unresolved. The germline gives CDR1 MNHEY, CDR2 SVGAGI. Deletions cut 2 bases from V and 0 bases from J, with 5 bases between. This CDR3 contains 14 residues. The CDR3: CASSYGGAKNIQYF. The CDR3 DNA follows: TGTGCCAGCAGTTACGGCGGAGCCAAAAACATTCAGTACTTC.

This chain links TRBV14 with TRBJ2-3; D is unclear. This CDR3 has 13 amino acids. The V gene's germline CDR1 is SGHDN and CDR2 FVKESK. V lost 3 bases to trimming and J lost 4 bases, with 8 bases between them. This chain's CDR3 is CASSQSHPDTQYF. The CDR3 DNA reads as TGTGCCAGCAGCCAGAGTCACCCAGATACGCAGTATTTT.

The chain is built from TRBV30 and TRBJ1-3, with TRBD1 matching over 9 bases. Germline-derived CDR1 and CDR2 are GTSNPN and SVGIG (reference sequence). The CDR3 covers 18 residues. The CDR3 DNA sequence: TGTGCACTATCCCGGGACAGGGCCCTGAAGAGCTCTGGAAACACCATATATTTT. This translates into CALSRDRALKSSGNTIYF.

The CDR3 spells CASNGHPNTEAFF. In DNA form, the CDR3 reads TGTGCCAGCAATGGACACCCAAACACTGAAGCTTTCTTT. V usage is TRBV12-3 or TRBV12-4 and J usage is TRBJ1-1, with a weak D call TRBD1 (5 bases). Trimming pared 7 bases from V and 2 bases from J, leaving 11 bases between. This CDR3 has 13 residues.

The chain carries TRBV20-1 and TRBJ2-7, with TRBD2 matching over 7 bases. Trimming removed 6 bases from V and 1 base from J; junction bases left unmatched: 9. This CDR3 spans 14 amino acids. The V gene's germline CDR1 is DFQATT and CDR2 SNEGSKA (reference sequence). The DNA for the CDR3 is TGCAGTGCAATAGTAGCGGGCCGATCCTACGAGCAGTACTTC. It translates to CSAIVAGRSYEQYF.

CDR3 nucleotides: TGTGCCAGCAGTTTACTCCAGGGATCTGAAGCTTTCTTT. Translation gives CASSLLQGSEAFF. The V call is TRBV12-3 or TRBV12-4, the J call TRBJ1-1; D possibly corresponds to TRBD1 (5 bases). V was cut by 2 bases and J by 6 bases, with 10 bases left in between. The CDR3 covers 13 residues.

V is TRBV2 and J is TRBJ1-1; no firm D call. Trimming took off 4 bases at V and 4 bases at J, with 13 bases between the two ends. This CDR3 is built from 14 residues. The germline V gene encodes CDR1 SNHLY and CDR2 FYNNEI. The CDR3 DNA follows: TGTGCCAGCAGTGTGGAGGGAGAGGGCACTGAAGCTTTCTTT. It specifies CASSVEGEGTEAFF. Together with reference TRBV2 and TRBJ1-1, the CDR3 gives the full variable domain: EPEVTQTPSHQVTQMGQEVILRCVPISNHLYFYWYRQILGQKVEFLVSFYNNEISEKSEIFDDQFSVERPDGSNFTLKIRSTKLEDSAMYFCASSVEGEGTEAFFGQGTRLTVV.

This clonotype was seen a single time. The chain employs TRBV11-2 and TRBJ2-7; D not resolved. CDR1 and CDR2 from the germline V gene are SGHAT and FQNNGV. The CDR3 runs to 13 residues. V was trimmed by 2 bases and J by 3 bases, leaving 8 bases between them. The CDR3 sequence: CASSLRRFYEQYF. The CDR3 nucleotides are TGTGCCAGCAGCTTAAGGCGGTTCTACGAGCAGTACTTC. Full variable domain (missing parts from reference TRBV11-2 and TRBJ2-7): EAGVAQSPRYKIIEKRQSVAFWCNPISGHATLYWYQQILGQGPKLLIQFQNNGVVDDSQLPKDRFSAERLKGVDSTLKIQPAKLEDSAVYLCASSLRRFYEQYFGPGTRLTVT.

The rearrangement joins TRBV12-3 or TRBV12-4 to TRBJ1-2; D is undetermined. The V end was cut by 1 base, the J end by 3 bases, with 6 bases between. CDR3 length equals 13 residues. CDR3 residues: CASSLVGDYGYTF. DNA for the CDR3: TGTGCCAGCAGTTTAGTAGGAGACTATGGCTACACCTTC.

The V gene is TRBV30, the J gene TRBJ1-2; D is ambiguous. CDR1 and CDR2 (germline): GTSNPN, SVGIG (reference sequence). There are 14 residues in the CDR3. V lost 4 bases to trimming and J lost 5 bases, with 17 bases between them. CDR3 residues: CAWIRPETYYGYTF. CDR3 in DNA: TGTGCCTGGATTCGCCCGGAAACGTATTATGGCTACACCTTC. Full variable domain (rest looked up from reference TRBV30 and TRBJ1-2): SQTIHQWPATLVQPVGSPLSLECTVEGTSNPNLYWYRQAAGRGLQLLFYSVGIGQISSEVPQNLSASRPQDRQFILSSKKLLLSDSGFYLCAWIRPETYYGYTFGSGTRLTVV.

The rearrangement links TRBV7-9 to TRBJ2-7; 7 nucleotides agree with TRBD2. This CDR3 spans 14 amino acids. J gave up 0 bases and V 5 bases, and 4 bases lay outside the gene matches. Germline V gives CDR1 SEHNR, CDR2 FQNEAQ (reference sequence). CDR3 amino acids: CASSKGGSSYEQYF. The CDR3 bases are TGTGCCAGCAGCAAGGGAGGGAGCTCCTACGAGCAGTACTTC.

The rearrangement uses TRBV2 and TRBJ1-1; no reliable D call. The V end was cut by 6 bases, the J end by 1 base, with 12 bases between. Germline CDR1 and CDR2: SNHLY and FYNNEI. This CDR3 has 14 amino acids. The CDR3 reads CASSSLGRNTEAFF. For the CDR3, the DNA is TGTGCCAGCAGCAGTTTGGGCAGGAACACTGAAGCTTTCTTT.

This clonotype has just one count. The CDR3 loop is CASSFWTSLEKLFF. DNA of the CDR3: TGTGCCAGCAGCTTCTGGACCAGTCTCGAAAAACTGTTTTTT. The rearrangement joins TRBV5-8 to TRBJ1-4, with no clear D. Trimming shortened V by 2 bases and J by 8 bases, and 13 bases separated the two germline ends. This CDR3 has 14 amino acids. From germline, CDR1 is SGHTS and CDR2 YDEGEE.

This chain links TRBV7-9 with TRBJ2-1; D not resolved. The CDR3 extends over 13 amino acids. Germline values: CDR1 SEHNR, CDR2 FQNEAQ (reference sequence). CDR3 loop: CAYNPKRLNEQFF. The CDR3, as DNA: TGTGCATACAACCCTAAAAGGCTCAATGAGCAGTTCTTC.

This chain links TRBV5-1 with TRBJ1-2, with 8 bases lining up with TRBD1. J was trimmed by 4 bases and V by 4 bases; bases with no gene match: 9. This CDR3 has 15 residues. CDR1 SGHRS and CDR2 YFSETQ come from the germline V gene. Here the CDR3 DNA reads TGCGCCAGCAGCCTTCAGGGGGCCGTGAGCTATGGCTACACCTTC. Its protein product is CASSLQGAVSYGYTF.

The CDR3 DNA follows: TGTGCCAGCAGCTTGATGGCAGGGACTGGTGGCTACACCTTC. It codes for CASSLMAGTGGYTF. The gene calls are TRBV11-3 and TRBJ1-2, with D possibly being TRBD1 (5 bases). CDR3 size: 14 residues. V was cut by 3 bases and J by 7 bases, with 15 bases left in between. The germline CDR1 and CDR2 sequences are SGHNT and YENEEA.